Many counts were recorded for the clone carrying this T cell receptor beta chain. Its antigen remains unknown. This sample was included in a study of breast tumors, draining lymph nodes, adjacent tissues. Whole-study results and caveats: Tumor T cell lymph node origin was a supported hypothesis, not proven. The data were judged consistent with most tumor T cells coming from lymph node and expanding in tumor.

The lymph nodes were axillary draining lymph nodes from breast cancer patients. TCRdb itself ran the multiplex PCR reads through MiXCR, one entry per CDR3 protein. The data show approximately 170,000 distinct CDR3 sequences, approximately 30% seen once. Germline values: CDR1 SGHRS, CDR2 YFSETQ. The CDR3 loop spans 14 amino acids. V lost 5 bases and J lost 8; bases outside the gene matches: 9. The sample was axillary lymph node tissue. This receptor was identified in a female donor with breast cancer. Some clones in this sample may be carry-over from other donors' samples. The chain links TRBV5-1 to TRBJ1-4; TRBD1 matches at 7 bases. The CDR3 nucleotides read TGCGCCAGCAGACCAAAGACAGGGCACGAAAAACTGTTTTTT. It specifies CASRPKTGHEKLFF.